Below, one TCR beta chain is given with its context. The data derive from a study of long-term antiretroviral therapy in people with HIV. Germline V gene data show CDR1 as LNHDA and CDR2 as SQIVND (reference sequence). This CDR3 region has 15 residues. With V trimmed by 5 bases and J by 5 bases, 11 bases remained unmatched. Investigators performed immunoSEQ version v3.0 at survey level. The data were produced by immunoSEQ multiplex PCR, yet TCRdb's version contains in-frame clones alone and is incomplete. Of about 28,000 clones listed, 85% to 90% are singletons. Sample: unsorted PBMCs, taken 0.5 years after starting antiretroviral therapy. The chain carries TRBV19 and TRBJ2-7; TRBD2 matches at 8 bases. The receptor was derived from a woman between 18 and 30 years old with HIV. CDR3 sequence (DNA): TGTGCCAGTAGTCCCCGGGAGGGGGGAATCGACGAGCAGTACTTC. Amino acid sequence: CASSPREGGIDEQYF.